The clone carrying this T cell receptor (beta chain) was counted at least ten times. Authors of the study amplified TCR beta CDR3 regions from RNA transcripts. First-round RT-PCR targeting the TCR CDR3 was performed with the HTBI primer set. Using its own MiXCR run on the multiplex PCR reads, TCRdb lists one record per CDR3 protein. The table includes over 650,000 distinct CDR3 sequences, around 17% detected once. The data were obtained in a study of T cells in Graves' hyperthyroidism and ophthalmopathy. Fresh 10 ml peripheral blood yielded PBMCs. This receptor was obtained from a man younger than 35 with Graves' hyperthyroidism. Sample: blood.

CDR3 bases: TGTGCCAGCAGTCATGACAGCCAAGAGACCCAGTACTTC. It translates to CASSHDSQETQYF. The chain links TRBV12-3 or TRBV12-4 to TRBJ2-5, with TRBD1 as a possible D gene (5 bases). The CDR3 runs 13 residues. V dropped 5 bases and J dropped 1 base, with 8 bases sitting between them.